One T cell receptor beta chain is described in this entry. The antigen remains unidentified. Mouse germline and gene names are used. The sequence runs out 1 residue before the end of the CDR3; the remainder is reconstructed from the germline J gene. The time point was: mouse harvest day 14 after allogeneic transplant. Mouse grafts combined 10^7 T-cell-depleted bone marrow cells with 10^6 splenic CD5+ T cells. The source of the sample is a study of tissue T cells after allogeneic stem cell transplantation. The V gene lost 2 bases and the J gene lost 2 bases, with 11 bases spanning the gap. This CDR3 contains 15 residues. CDR1 and CDR2 from the germline V gene are KGHPV and FQNQEV (reference sequence). Regarding the study as a whole: TCR repertoires tracked anatomic similarity, regardless of disease or transplant status. Across patients, clones rarely overlapped, yet motif clusters were shared tissue-specifically. Tissue-detected TCR repertoire was only partly captured by blood and spleen T cells.

TCRbeta CDR3 was sequenced at survey depth with template counts. Clones were sequenced by immunoSEQ multiplex PCR, and TCRdb holds only the in-frame ones, with some missing. The sample holds around 6,000 clones, 40% to 60% seen once. Sample: gut tissue. The chain is built from TRBV26 and TRBJ2-5; TRBD1 is a possible D gene (5 bases). The receptor was derived from a female BALB/c mouse given C57BL/6 T cells with graft-versus-host disease after an allogeneic hematopoietic cell transplant. The CDR3 loop is CASSLRRGGQDTQYF. Incomplete CDR3 DNA: TGTGCCAGCAGTCTGAGGAGGGGTGGCCAAGACACCCAGTAC.